This T cell receptor beta chain was recorded in a study of T cell responses to AZD1222 COVID-19 vaccine. TCRdb keeps only in-frame clones here, not all; method: immunoSEQ multiplex PCR. The profile shows 100,000 to 120,000 clones, 86% of them singletons. Germline V lookup: CDR1 LNHNV, CDR2 YYDKDF (reference sequence). The CDR3 length is 16 residues. V lost 1 base, J lost 4 bases, and 8 bases stayed unmatched. The receptor was derived from an adult in good health. The sample consisted of peripheral blood, taken on day 0 of AZD1222 vaccination. The chain recombines TRBV15 with TRBJ2-5; 8 bases map to TRBD2. Here the CDR3 reads CATSRGGGRGGETQYF. CDR3 DNA sequence: TGTGCCACCAGCAGAGGCGGGGGGCGAGGAGGAGAGACCCAGTACTTC.